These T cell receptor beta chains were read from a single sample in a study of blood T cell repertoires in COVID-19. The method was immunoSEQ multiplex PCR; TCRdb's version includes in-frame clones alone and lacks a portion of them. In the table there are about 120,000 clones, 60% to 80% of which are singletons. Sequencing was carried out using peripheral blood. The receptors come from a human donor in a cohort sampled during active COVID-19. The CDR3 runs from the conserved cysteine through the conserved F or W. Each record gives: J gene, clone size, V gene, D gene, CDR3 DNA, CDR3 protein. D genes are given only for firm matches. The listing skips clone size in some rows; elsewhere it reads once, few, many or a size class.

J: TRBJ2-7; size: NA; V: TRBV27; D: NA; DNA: TGTGCCAGCAGTTTATCCAGTCGGGACGAGCAGTACTTC; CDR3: CASSLSSRDEQYF
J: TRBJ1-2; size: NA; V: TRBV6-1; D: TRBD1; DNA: TGTGCCAGCAGTGAACACTTCGGGACAGGGTTTGGCTACACCTTC; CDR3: CASSEHFGTGFGYTF
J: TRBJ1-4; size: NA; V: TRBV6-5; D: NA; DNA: TGTGCCAGCAGCGAGGGCCCCAGGATATGGAAACTGTTTTTT; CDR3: CASSEGPRIWKLFF
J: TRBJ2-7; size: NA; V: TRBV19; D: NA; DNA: TGTGCCAGTAGTATAGAACCAGGGACCTACGAGCAGTACTTC; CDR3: CASSIEPGTYEQYF
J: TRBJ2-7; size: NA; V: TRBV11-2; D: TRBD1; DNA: TGTGCCAGCAGCGACCCGACAGACAGGGTAGCTTACGAGCAGTACTTC; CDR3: CASSDPTDRVAYEQYF
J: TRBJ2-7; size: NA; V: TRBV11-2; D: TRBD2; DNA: TGTGCCAGCAGCCCGACAGCGGGAGGGTACGAGCAGTACTTC; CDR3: CASSPTAGGYEQYF
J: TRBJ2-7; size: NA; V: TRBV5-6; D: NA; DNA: TGTGCCAGCAGCCTAGACAGGTCCTACGAGCAGTACTTC; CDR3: CASSLDRSYEQYF
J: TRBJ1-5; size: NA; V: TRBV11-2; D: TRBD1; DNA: TGTGCCAGCAGCTCAACAGGGGGGGACAATCAGCCCCAGCATTTT; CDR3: CASSSTGGDNQPQHF
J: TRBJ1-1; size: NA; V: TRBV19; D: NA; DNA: TGTGCCACCGGGACGGGGGGTAACACTGAAGCTTTCTTT; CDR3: CATGTGGNTEAFF
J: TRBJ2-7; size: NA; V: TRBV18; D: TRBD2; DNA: TGTGCCAGCTCAGGCGGACTAGCGGGCGAGCAGTACTTC; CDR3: CASSGGLAGEQYF
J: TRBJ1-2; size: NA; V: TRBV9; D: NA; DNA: TGTGCCAGCAGCGCCGCGGGGAGAGGTCCGGGCTACACCTTC; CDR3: CASSAAGRGPGYTF
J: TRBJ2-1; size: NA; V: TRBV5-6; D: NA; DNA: TGTGCCAGCAGCCCGGCCGGGGGACTTGCCTACAATGAGCAGTTCTTC; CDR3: CASSPAGGLAYNEQFF
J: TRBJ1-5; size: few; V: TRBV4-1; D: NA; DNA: TGCGCCAGCAGCCCGCACAGCTCCAATCAGCCCCAGCATTTT; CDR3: CASSPHSSNQPQHF
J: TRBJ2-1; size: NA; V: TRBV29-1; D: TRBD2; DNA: TGCAGCGTTGATTCTCGCGGGAGCTATGAGCAGTTCTTC; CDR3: CSVDSRGSYEQFF
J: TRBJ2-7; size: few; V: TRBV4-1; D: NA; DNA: TGCGCCAGCAGTCCCCAGCGCGGCTCGTACGAGCAGTACTTC; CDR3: CASSPQRGSYEQYF
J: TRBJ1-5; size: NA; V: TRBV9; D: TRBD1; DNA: TGTGCCAGCAGCAAGCGACAGGGGGTGGGCCTCAATCAGCCCCAGCATTTT; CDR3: CASSKRQGVGLNQPQHF
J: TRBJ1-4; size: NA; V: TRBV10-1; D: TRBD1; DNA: TGCGCCAGCAGTGAGTCGGATGGGACAGGGTACGAAAAACTGTTTTTT; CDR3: CASSESDGTGYEKLFF
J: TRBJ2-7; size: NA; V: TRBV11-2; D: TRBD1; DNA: TGTGCCAGCAGCATTACCGGGACAGGGGGCTTCTACGAGCAGTACTTC; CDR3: CASSITGTGGFYEQYF
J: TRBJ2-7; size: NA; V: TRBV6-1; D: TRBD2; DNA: TGTGCCAGCAGTGAAGCGCGGGCTAGCGGTTCCTACGAGCAGTACTTC; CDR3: CASSEARASGSYEQYF
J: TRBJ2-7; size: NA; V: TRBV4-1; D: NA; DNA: TGCGCCAGCAGCCAACCCAGGGGGGAGATAGATACGTACGAGCAGTACTTC; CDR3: CASSQPRGEIDTYEQYF
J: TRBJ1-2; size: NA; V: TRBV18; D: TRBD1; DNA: TGTGCCAGCTCGCCGACAGGGACCAATAATGTAGACTATGGCTACACCTTC; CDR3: CASSPTGTNNVDYGYTF
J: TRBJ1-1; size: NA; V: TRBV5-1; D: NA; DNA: TGCGCCAGCAGCTTGGAGTCTCCGGCGGACACTGAAGCTTTCTTT; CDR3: CASSLESPADTEAFF
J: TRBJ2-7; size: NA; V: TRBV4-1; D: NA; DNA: TGCGCCAGCAGCCAGGAGGTACCGTCTTACGAGCAGTACTTC; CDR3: CASSQEVPSYEQYF
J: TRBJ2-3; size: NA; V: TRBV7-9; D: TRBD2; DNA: TGTGCCAGCAGCCCGCGGGGGGTGGTAGATACGCAGTATTTT; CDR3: CASSPRGVVDTQYF
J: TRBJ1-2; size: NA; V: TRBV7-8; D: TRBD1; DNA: TGTGCCAGCAGCCCGACCGTTGGACAGGGGCCGCTGAACTATGGCTACACCTTC; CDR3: CASSPTVGQGPLNYGYTF
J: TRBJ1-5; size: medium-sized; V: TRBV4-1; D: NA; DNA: TGCGCCAGCAGCCGAGGGGGAAGTCGTCAGCCCCAGCATTTT; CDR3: CASSRGGSRQPQHF
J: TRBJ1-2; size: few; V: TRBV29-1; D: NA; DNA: TGCAGCGTTGACTTGGCGAGGGGAATGGGCTCAGGGGTCGGCTACACCTTC; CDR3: CSVDLARGMGSGVGYTF
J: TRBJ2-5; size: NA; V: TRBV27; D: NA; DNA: TGTGCCAGCAGTTCAGACAGTAATCAAGAGACCCAGTACTTC; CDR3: CASSSDSNQETQYF
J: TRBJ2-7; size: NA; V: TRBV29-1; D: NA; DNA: TGCAGCGCTTCGACAGGAGGCCCCTACGAGCAGTACTTC; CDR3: CSASTGGPYEQYF
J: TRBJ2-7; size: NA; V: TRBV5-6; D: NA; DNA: TGTGCCAGCAGCTTGGAGAGCCTCGAGCAGTACTTC; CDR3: CASSLESLEQYF
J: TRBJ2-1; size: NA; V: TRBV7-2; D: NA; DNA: TGTGCCAGCAGCTGGGGACTGCCGGATGATGAGCAGTTCTTC; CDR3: CASSWGLPDDEQFF
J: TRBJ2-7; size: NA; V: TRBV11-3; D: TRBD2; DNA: TGTGCCAGCAGCCCTCTAGCGGGAGTAGTCTACGAGCAGTACTTC; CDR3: CASSPLAGVVYEQYF
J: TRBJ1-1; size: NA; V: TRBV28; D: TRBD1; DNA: TGTGCCAGCAGTTCGAACCTGGACAGGGGGCTCCTAGAAGCTTTCTTT; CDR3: CASSSNLDRGLLEAFF
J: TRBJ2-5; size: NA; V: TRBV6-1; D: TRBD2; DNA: TGTGCCAGCAGTGACCTCTGGACTAGCGGGCTAGAGACCCAGTACTTC; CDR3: CASSDLWTSGLETQYF
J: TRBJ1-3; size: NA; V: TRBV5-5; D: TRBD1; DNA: TGTGCCAGCAGCTATGGACAGGGTGACGGAAACACCATATATTTT; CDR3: CASSYGQGDGNTIYF
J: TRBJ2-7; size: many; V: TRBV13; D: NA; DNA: TGTGCCAGCAGCTTCCGGGGTGGCGACGAGCAGTACTTC; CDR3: CASSFRGGDEQYF
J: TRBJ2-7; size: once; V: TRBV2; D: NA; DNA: TGTGCCAGCAGGCAGGACTCCTACGAGCAGTACTTC; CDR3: CASRQDSYEQYF
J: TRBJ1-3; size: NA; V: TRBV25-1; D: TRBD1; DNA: TGTGCCAGCACCCCGACAGGGGGAAACACCATATATTTT; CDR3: CASTPTGGNTIYF
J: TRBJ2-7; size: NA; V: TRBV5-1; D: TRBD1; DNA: TGCGCCAGCAGCTACACCGGGACAGACTACGAGCAGTACTTC; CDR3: CASSYTGTDYEQYF
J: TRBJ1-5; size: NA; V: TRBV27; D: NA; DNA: TGTGCCAGCAGTTCCGGGGTCAGTCAGCCCCAGCATTTT; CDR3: CASSSGVSQPQHF
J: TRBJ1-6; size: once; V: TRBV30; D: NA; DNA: TGTGCCTGGACCGCGGGTAATTCACCCCTCCACTTT; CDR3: CAWTAGNSPLHF
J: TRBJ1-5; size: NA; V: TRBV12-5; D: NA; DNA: TGTGCTAGTGGCGGCGGGGACCATCAGCCCCAGCATTTT; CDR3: CASGGGDHQPQHF
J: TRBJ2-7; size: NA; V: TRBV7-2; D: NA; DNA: TGTGCCAGCAGCTTCCCAACAGGGACGAACGAGCAGTACTTC; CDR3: CASSFPTGTNEQYF
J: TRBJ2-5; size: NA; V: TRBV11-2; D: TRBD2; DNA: TGTGCCAGCAGCTTAGGTCTAGCGGTAGGGGAGACCCAGTACTTC; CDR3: CASSLGLAVGETQYF
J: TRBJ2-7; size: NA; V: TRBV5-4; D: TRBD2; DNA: TGTGCCAGCAGCTCGATTCTAGCGGGAGCCTACGAGCAGTACTTC; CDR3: CASSSILAGAYEQYF
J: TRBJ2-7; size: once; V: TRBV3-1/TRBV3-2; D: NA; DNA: TGTGCCAGCAGCCAAGGTAGAACCTACGAGCAGTACTTC; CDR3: CASSQGRTYEQYF